One TCR beta chain is described in this entry. The entry originates in a study of CD8 T cells in ankylosing spondylitis. Trimming removed 0 bases at V and 8 bases at J, with 8 bases between. From germline, CDR1 is SGHNT and CDR2 YENEEA. The CDR3 length is 13 residues. TCRdb redid the calling of the 5' RACE reads with MiXCR, one entry per CDR3 protein. The table lists a few hundred thousand distinct CDR3 sequences, 20% of them singletons, with around 3.2% in the top ten. The source is a female donor with ankylosing spondylitis or in good health (not recorded which). This chain connects TRBV11-3 to TRBJ2-1; D is unresolved. The sequencing sample was made of blood, either unsorted or a sorted T cell fraction (not recorded which). The CDR3 DNA sequence: TGTGCCAGCAGCTTAGATGGGTCTGATGAGCAGTTCTTC. Translated: CASSLDGSDEQFF.